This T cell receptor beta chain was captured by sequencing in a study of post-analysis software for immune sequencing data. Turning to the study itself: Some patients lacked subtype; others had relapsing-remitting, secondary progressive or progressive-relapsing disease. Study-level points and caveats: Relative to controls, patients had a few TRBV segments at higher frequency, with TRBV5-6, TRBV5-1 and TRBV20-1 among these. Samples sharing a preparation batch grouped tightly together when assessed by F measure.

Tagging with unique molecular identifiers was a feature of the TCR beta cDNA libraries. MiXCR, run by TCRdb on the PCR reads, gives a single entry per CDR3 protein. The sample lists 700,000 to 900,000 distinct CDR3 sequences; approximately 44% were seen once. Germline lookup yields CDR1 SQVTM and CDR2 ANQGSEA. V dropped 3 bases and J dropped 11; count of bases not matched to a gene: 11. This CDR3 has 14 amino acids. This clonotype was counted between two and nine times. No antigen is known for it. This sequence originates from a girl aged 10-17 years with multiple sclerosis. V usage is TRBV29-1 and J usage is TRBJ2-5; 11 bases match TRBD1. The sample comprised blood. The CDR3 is CSVDSGQGDGEQYF. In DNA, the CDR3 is TGCAGCGTTGATTCGGGACAGGGGGACGGGGAGCAGTACTTC.